The 11 T cell receptor beta chains given below trace back to one sample, sequenced in a study of blood T cell repertoires in COVID-19. This table comes from immunoSEQ multiplex PCR, and its TCRdb copy is limited to in-frame clones, with some not included. The sample carries 200,000 to 250,000 clones, about 84% recorded once. Specimen: PBMCs or T cells enriched from blood (not recorded which). The receptor set was obtained from a man aged 55 to 70 who had recovered from COVID-19.

V usage is TRBV4-2 and J usage is TRBJ2-7, with 9 bases fitting TRBD1. The CDR3 covers 18 residues. Germline CDR1 and CDR2: LGHNA and YNFKEQ. Trimming cost V 6 bases and J 2 bases; bases outside gene matches: 17. The CDR3 sequence is CASRPGQGSAQGAYEQYF. The CDR3 DNA follows: TGTGCCAGCAGACCGGGACAGGGAAGTGCGCAGGGGGCCTACGAGCAGTACTTC.

The V and J genes are TRBV5-5 and TRBJ2-1; 11 bases fit TRBD1. This CDR3 is built from 13 residues. V shed 2 bases and J 9 bases; nucleotides not matched to a gene: 1. From germline, CDR1 is SGHKS and CDR2 YYEKEE (reference sequence). The CDR3 DNA reads TGTGCCAGCAGCTTAGGGACAGGGGGTGAGCAGTTCTTC. Its protein product is CASSLGTGGEQFF.

The chain uses TRBV27 and TRBJ2-3; D may be TRBD2 (5 bases). Germline CDR1 is MNHEY and CDR2 is SMNVEV (reference sequence). The V end was cut by 2 bases, the J end by 2 bases, with 17 bases between. The CDR3 has 17 residues. The CDR3, as DNA: TGTGCCAGCAGTTTAATAGGCCGCCTAGCCTACACAGATACGCAGTATTTT. It encodes CASSLIGRLAYTDTQYF.

This clone was seen a single time. The chain recombines TRBV11-2 with TRBJ2-1; 9 nucleotides agree with TRBD2. The CDR3 consists of 16 residues. Unmatched junction bases numbered 10, after V lost 4 bases and J lost 6 bases. Germline V gene lookup returns CDR1 SGHAT and CDR2 FQNNGV. This CDR3 reads CASSSPGGLAINEQFF. CDR3 coding DNA: TGTGCCAGCAGCTCCCCGGGGGGACTAGCAATCAATGAGCAGTTCTTC.

In its sample, this clone was seen a few times. This chain uses TRBV6-1 with TRBJ1-4, with D tentatively TRBD1 (5 bases). Germline loops: CDR1 MNHNS, CDR2 SASEGT. V was cut by 6 bases and J by 10 bases, with 18 bases left in between. The CDR3 extends over 14 amino acids. CDR3 nucleotides: TGTGCCAGCAGAACCAACAGGTGGTTCGGAAAACTGTTTTTT. Encoded protein: CASRTNRWFGKLFF.

The CDR3 spells CASSRNTEAFF. CDR3 bases: TGTGCCAGCAGTCGTAACACTGAAGCTTTCTTT. This chain joins TRBV7-9 and TRBJ1-1; D ambiguous. CDR1 and CDR2 from the germline V gene are SEHNR and FQNEAQ (reference sequence). Trimming pared 6 bases from V and 2 bases from J, leaving 4 bases between. The CDR3 is 11 residues long.

The rearrangement joins TRBV28 to TRBJ2-3, with D maybe TRBD2 (6 bases). This CDR3 is built from 12 residues. Germline V gene data show CDR1 as MDHEN and CDR2 as SYDVKM. V lost 5 bases and J lost 3, with 6 bases in between. The CDR3 nucleotides read TGTGCCAGCAGTCGGGGGACAGATACGCAGTATTTT. It is translated as CASSRGTDTQYF.

The chain is built from TRBV7-2 and TRBJ2-7; 7 nucleotides align to TRBD1. Germline trimming cut 6 bases from V and 2 bases from J; bases unmatched to any gene: 10. CDR1 and CDR2 (germline): SGHTA, FQGNSA. This CDR3 comprises 15 residues. CDR3 DNA sequence: TGTGCCAGCAGTCCACTTTCGACAGGGACCTACGAGCAGTACTTC. Its translation: CASSPLSTGTYEQYF.

This CDR3 is CASVRDNTYEQYF. The CDR3 coding sequence is TGTGCCAGCGTACGGGACAACACCTACGAGCAGTACTTC. The chain combines TRBV10-3 with TRBJ2-7; D may be TRBD1 (6 bases). The ends were cut back, 10 bases at V and 2 bases at J, with 15 bases in the middle. Germline loops: CDR1 ENHRY, CDR2 SYGVKD. CDR3 length: 13 amino acids.

This clone was counted once. The chain recombines TRBV6-2 or TRBV6-3 with TRBJ2-3, with 13 bases that match TRBD2. Per germline, CDR1 MNHEY and CDR2 SVGEGT. V gave up 6 bases and J gave up 5 bases; unmatched junction bases: 2. There are 14 residues in the CDR3. CDR3 DNA: TGTGCCAGCAGCGGACTAGCGGGGGTAGATACGCAGTATTTT. Amino acid sequence: CASSGLAGVDTQYF.

J is TRBJ2-4 and V is TRBV30, with D perhaps TRBD1 (6 bases). Germline assignment: CDR1 GTSNPN and CDR2 SVGIG (reference sequence). CDR3 length equals 16 residues. Trimming cost V 1 base and J 4 bases, with 17 bases left between them. The CDR3 sequence: CAWSAHLQGSKNIQYF. The CDR3 DNA is TGTGCCTGGAGTGCTCACCTTCAGGGGTCAAAAAACATTCAGTACTTC.